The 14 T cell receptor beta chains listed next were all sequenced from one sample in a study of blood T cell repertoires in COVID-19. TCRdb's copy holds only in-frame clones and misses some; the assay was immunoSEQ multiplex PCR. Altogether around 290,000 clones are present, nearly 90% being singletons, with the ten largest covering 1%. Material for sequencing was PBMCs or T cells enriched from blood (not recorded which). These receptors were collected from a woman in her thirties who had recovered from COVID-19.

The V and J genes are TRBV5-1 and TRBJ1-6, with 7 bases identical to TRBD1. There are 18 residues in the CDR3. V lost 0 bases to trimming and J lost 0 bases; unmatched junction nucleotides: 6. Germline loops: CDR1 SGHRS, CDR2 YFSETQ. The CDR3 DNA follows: TGCGCCAGCAGCTTGGCGTACAGGGGCAGCTCCTATAATTCACCCCTCCACTTT. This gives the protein CASSLAYRGSSYNSPLHF.

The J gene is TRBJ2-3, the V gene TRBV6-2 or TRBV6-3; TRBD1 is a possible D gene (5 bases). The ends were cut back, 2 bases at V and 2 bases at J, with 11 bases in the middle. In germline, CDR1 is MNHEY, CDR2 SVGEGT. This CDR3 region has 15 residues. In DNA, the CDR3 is TGTGCCAGCAGTTACACATGGACACTCACAGATACGCAGTATTTT. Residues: CASSYTWTLTDTQYF.

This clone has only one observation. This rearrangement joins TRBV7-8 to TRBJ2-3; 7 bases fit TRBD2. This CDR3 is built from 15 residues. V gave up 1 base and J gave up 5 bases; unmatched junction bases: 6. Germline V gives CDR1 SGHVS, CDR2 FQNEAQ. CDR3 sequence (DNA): TGTGCCAGCAGCTTAGTGGGCGGGAGTATAGATACGCAGTATTTT. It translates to CASSLVGGSIDTQYF.

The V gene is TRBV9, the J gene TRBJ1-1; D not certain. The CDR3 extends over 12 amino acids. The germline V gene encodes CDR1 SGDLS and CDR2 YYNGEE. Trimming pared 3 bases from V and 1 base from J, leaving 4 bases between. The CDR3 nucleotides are TGTGCCAGCAGCGGGCCGAACACTGAAGCTTTCTTT. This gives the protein CASSGPNTEAFF.

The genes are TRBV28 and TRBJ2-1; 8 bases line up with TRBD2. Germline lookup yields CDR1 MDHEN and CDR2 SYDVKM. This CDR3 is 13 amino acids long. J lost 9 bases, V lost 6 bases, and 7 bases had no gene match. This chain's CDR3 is CASSPSGYGEQFF. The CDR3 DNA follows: TGTGCCAGCAGCCCTAGCGGGTATGGTGAGCAGTTCTTC.

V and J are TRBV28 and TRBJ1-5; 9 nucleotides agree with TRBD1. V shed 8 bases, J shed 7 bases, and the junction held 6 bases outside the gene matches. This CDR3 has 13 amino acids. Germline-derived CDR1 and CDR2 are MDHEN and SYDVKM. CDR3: CASDGTGLQPQHF. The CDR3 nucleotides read TGTGCCAGCGACGGGACAGGGCTACAGCCCCAGCATTTT. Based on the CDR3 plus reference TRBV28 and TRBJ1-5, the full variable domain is DVKVTQSSRYLVKRTGEKVFLECVQDMDHENMFWYRQDPGLGLRLIYFSYDVKMKEKGDIPEGYSVSREKKERFSLILESASTNQTSMYLCASDGTGLQPQHFGDGTRLSIL.

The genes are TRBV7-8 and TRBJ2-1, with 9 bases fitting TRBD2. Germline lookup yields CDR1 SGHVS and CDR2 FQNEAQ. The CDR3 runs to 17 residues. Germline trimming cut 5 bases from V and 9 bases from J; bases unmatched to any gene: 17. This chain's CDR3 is CASSGERAGGPLGEQFF. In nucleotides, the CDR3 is TGTGCCAGCAGCGGGGAGCGGGCGGGAGGGCCGTTGGGTGAGCAGTTCTTC.

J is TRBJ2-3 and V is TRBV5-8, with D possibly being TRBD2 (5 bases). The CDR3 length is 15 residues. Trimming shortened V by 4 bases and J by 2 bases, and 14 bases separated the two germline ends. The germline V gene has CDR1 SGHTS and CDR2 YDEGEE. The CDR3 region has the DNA TGTGCCAGCAGCCCAGAGGGAAGATCCACAGATACGCAGTATTTT. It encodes CASSPEGRSTDTQYF.

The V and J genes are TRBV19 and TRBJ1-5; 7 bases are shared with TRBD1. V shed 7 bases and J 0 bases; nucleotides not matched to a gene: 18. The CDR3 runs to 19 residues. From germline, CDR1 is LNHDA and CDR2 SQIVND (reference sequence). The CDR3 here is CASILEGRDSPYSNQPQHF. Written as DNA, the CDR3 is TGTGCCAGTATTTTAGAGGGAAGGGACAGCCCATATAGCAATCAGCCCCAGCATTTT.

In DNA, the CDR3 is TGTGCCAGCAGCGTAGCACCGGGACTAGCCTACAATGAGCAGTTCTTC. Translating it yields CASSVAPGLAYNEQFF. The chain couples TRBV9 to TRBJ2-1, with TRBD2 matching 8 bases. CDR3 length: 16 amino acids. V lost 0 bases to trimming and J lost 2 bases; unmatched junction nucleotides: 4. Germline V gene data show CDR1 as SGDLS and CDR2 as YYNGEE. The variable domain in full, completed from reference TRBV9 and TRBJ2-1, reads DSGVTQTPKHLITATGQRVTLRCSPRSGDLSVYWYQQSLDQGLQFLIQYYNGEERAKGNILERFSAQQFPDLHSELNLSSLELGDSALYFCASSVAPGLAYNEQFFGPGTRLTVL.

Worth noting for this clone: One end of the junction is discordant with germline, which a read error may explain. In nucleotides, the CDR3 is TGTGCCACCAGTGACAGGACAGGGGGCACCGATACGCAGTATTTT. Its translation: CATSDRTGGTDTQYF. The gene calls are TRBV24-1 and TRBJ2-3; the match to TRBD1 covers 11 bases. CDR1 and CDR2 from the germline V gene are KGHDR and SFDVKD. The CDR3 loop spans 15 amino acids.

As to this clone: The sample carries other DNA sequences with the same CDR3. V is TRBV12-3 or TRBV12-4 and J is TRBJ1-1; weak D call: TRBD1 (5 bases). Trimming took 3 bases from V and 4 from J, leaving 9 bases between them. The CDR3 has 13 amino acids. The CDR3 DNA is TGTGCCAGCAGTTTGGGGGGTGGCACTGAAGCTTTCTTT. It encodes CASSLGGGTEAFF.

The CDR3 reads CASSPGTEYFHEQYF. DNA for the CDR3: TGTGCCAGCAGTCCCGGGACAGAATATTTCCACGAGCAGTACTTC. J is TRBJ2-7 and V is TRBV6-2 or TRBV6-3; TRBD1 matches at 7 bases. The CDR3 totals 15 residues. With 5 bases clipped from V and 5 bases from J, the junction kept 12 bases outside the gene matches. Germline V lookup: CDR1 MNHEY, CDR2 SVGEGT.

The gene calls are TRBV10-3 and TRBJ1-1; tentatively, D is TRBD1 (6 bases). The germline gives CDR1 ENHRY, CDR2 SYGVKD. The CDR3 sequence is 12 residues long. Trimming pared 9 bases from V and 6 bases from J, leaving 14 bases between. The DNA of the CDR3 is TGTGCCATTTCCACAGGGAGCCCTGAAGCTTTCTTT. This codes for CAISTGSPEAFF.